This TCR beta chain was profiled in a study of beta chain features in type 1 diabetes. Overall study results and limits: Whether TCRB rearrangement is influenced by HLA type went unresolved here.

Germline V CDR1 and CDR2: MDHEN, SYDVKM. The V gene lost 3 bases and the J gene lost 4 bases, with 18 bases spanning the gap. There are 16 residues in the CDR3. TCRB transcripts that were expressed got sequenced, as all of the isolated RNA had been reverse transcribed. TCRdb's table, derived via immunoSEQ multiplex PCR, lists solely in-frame clones and lacks some. The sample holds about 330,000 clones, more than 9.5% seen once. Sorted CD4+ subsets: naive, central memory, regulatory, stem cell-like memory (CD45RO/CCR7/CD25/CD127/CD95/CD27 panel). Worth noting for this clone: Its antigen is as yet unknown.

This sequence joins TRBV28 and TRBJ1-2; possible D gene TRBD1, 5 bases. This TCR derives from a woman in her 30s in good health. Specimen: naive CD4+ T cells from blood. The CDR3 DNA reads TGTGCCAGCAGTTTTTTCGGGCAATGGGGGGGCTATGGCTACACCTTC. This sequence encodes CASSFFGQWGGYGYTF.